Listed here are 2 T cell receptor beta chains from one sample, sequenced in a study of Ad26.COV2.S vaccination and SARS-CoV-2 variants. Some clones are missing from TCRdb's copy, which holds only in-frame ones; the method was immunoSEQ multiplex PCR. Of around 300,000 clones in the sample, about 88% were seen once. The treatment: around 19 received Ad26.COV2.S at low or high dose, single or two shots; a few received placebo; per-sample allocation not given. Sampling took place 63 days after the first vaccine or placebo injection. The sample was peripheral blood, taken in a trial of Ad26.COV2.S vaccine versus placebo. Receptors were obtained from a person between 18 and 65 years old who received the Ad26.COV2.S COVID-19 vaccine or a placebo.

The V gene is TRBV30, the J gene TRBJ2-5, with D perhaps being TRBD1 or TRBD2 (6 bases each). Trimming took 8 bases from V and 5 from J, leaving 15 bases between them. The CDR3 totals 12 residues. Germline V gives CDR1 GTSNPN, CDR2 SVGIG (reference sequence). Here the CDR3 DNA reads TGTGCCCGCGCCAGGGGAGGCGAGACCCAGTACTTC. Translating it yields CARARGGETQYF.

The chain employs TRBV19 and TRBJ1-4; perhaps TRBD1 as D (5 bases). The CDR3 spans 13 residues. From germline, CDR1 is LNHDA and CDR2 SQIVND (reference sequence). Trimming left V 7 bases short and J 8 bases short, with 14 bases between. The CDR3 DNA is TGTGCCAGTACACAGAAAAAGGGGGAAAAACTGTTTTTT. The encoded protein is CASTQKKGEKLFF.